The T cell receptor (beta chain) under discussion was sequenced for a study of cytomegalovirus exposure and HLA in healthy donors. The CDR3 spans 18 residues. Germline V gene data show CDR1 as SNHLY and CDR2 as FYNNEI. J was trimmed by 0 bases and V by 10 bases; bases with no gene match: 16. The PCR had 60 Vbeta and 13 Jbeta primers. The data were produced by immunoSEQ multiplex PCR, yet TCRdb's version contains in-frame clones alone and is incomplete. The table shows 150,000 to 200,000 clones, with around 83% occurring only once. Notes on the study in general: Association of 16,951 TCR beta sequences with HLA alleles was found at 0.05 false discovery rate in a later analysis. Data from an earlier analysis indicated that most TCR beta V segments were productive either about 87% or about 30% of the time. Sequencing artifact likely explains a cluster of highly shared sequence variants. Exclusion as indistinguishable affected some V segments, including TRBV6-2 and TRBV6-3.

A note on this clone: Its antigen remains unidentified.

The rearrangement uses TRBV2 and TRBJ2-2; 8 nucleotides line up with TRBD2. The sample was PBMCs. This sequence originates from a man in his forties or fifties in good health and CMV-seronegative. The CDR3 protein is CATKPGLGPLTNTGELFF. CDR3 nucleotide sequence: TGTGCCACAAAACCGGGACTAGGACCCTTAACGAACACCGGGGAGCTGTTTTTT. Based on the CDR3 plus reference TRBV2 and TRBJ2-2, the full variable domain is EPEVTQTPSHQVTQMGQEVILRCVPISNHLYFYWYRQILGQKVEFLVSFYNNEISEKSEIFDDQFSVERPDGSNFTLKIRSTKLEDSAMYFCATKPGLGPLTNTGELFFGEGSRLTVL.